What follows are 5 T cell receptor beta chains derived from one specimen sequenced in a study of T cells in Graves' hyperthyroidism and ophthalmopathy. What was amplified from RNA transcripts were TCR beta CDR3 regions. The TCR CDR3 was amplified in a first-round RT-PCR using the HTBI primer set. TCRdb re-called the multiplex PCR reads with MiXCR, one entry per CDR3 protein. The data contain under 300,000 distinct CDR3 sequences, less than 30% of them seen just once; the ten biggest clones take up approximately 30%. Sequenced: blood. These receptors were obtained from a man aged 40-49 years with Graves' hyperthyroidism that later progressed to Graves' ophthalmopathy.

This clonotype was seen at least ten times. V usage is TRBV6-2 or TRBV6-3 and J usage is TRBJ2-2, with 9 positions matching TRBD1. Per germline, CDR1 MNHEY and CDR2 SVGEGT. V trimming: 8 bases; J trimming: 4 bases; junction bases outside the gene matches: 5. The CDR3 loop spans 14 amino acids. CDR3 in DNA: TGTGCCAGCCACCGGGACAGGGCCACCGGGGAGCTGTTTTTT. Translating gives CASHRDRATGELFF.

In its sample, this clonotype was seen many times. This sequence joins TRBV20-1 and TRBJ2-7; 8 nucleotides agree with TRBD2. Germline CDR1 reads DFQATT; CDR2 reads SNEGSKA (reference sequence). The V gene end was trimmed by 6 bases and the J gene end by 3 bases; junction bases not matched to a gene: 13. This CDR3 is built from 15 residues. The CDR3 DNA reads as TGCAGTGCATTATCTCCGGGACTAGTCCTCTACGAGCAGTACTTC. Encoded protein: CSALSPGLVLYEQYF.

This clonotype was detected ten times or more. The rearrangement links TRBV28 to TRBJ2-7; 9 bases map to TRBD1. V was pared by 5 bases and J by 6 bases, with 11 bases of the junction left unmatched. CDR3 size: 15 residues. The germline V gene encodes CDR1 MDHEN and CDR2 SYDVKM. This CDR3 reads CASSTSGQGLIEQYF. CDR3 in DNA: TGTGCCAGCAGTACCTCGGGACAGGGTTTGATCGAGCAGTACTTC.

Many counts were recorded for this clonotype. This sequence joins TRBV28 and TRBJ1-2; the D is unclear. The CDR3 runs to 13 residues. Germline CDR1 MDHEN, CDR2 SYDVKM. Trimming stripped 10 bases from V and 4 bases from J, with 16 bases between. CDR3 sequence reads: CATLETQFYGYTF. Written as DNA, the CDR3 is TGTGCCACATTAGAGACACAATTCTATGGCTACACCTTC.

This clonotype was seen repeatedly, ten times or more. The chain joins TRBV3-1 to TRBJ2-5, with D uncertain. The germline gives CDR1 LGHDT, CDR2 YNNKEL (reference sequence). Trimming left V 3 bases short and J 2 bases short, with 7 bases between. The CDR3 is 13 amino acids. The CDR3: CASSQQAQETQYF. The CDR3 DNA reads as TGTGCCAGCAGCCAGCAGGCACAAGAGACCCAGTACTTC.